The 13 T cell receptor beta chains reported below all come from one sample, sequenced in a study of blood T cell repertoires in COVID-19. The table came from immunoSEQ multiplex PCR; TCRdb's copy has only in-frame clones and leaves some out. The sample shows 260,000 or so clones, 84% of them seen only once. Sequencing input: peripheral blood. These receptors were obtained from a human donor in a cohort sampled during active COVID-19.

The V call is TRBV2, the J call TRBJ1-4; TRBD1 aligns across 11 bases. The V gene end was trimmed by 6 bases and the J gene end by 5 bases; junction bases not matched to a gene: 8. From germline, CDR1 is SNHLY and CDR2 FYNNEI. The CDR3 loop spans 16 amino acids. CDR3 sequence reads: CASRDPRTGGNEKLFF. The CDR3 DNA sequence: TGTGCCAGCAGGGACCCCCGGACAGGGGGCAATGAAAAACTGTTTTTT.

The V gene is TRBV9, the J gene TRBJ2-7; TRBD2 aligns across 10 bases. V was clipped by 3 bases and J by 6 bases; unmatched bases: 12. The CDR3 loop spans 16 amino acids. Germline CDR1 reads SGDLS; CDR2 reads YYNGEE. The CDR3 nucleotides read TGTGCCAGCAGCGCGTACCCGCTAGCGGGAGAATCCGAGCAGTACTTC. The encoded protein is CASSAYPLAGESEQYF.

The J gene is TRBJ1-2, the V gene TRBV10-3, with TRBD1 matching 7 bases. With V trimmed by 9 bases and J by 6 bases, 10 bases remained unmatched. CDR1 ENHRY and CDR2 SYGVKD come from the germline V gene. This CDR3 region has 13 residues. The CDR3: CAIQGQGRNGYTF. The CDR3 DNA reads as TGTGCCATACAGGGGCAGGGGAGAAATGGCTACACCTTC.

The chain uses TRBV5-4 and TRBJ1-2; D remains unclear. The germline V gene has CDR1 SGHNT and CDR2 YYREEE (reference sequence). V was trimmed by 0 bases and J by 3 bases, leaving 9 bases between them. The CDR3 runs 14 residues. This chain's CDR3 is CASSLVVGDYGYTF. Written as DNA, the CDR3 is TGTGCCAGCAGCTTGGTCGTTGGAGACTATGGCTACACCTTC.

This chain joins TRBV6-1 and TRBJ1-4; 11 bases match TRBD1. CDR3 length: 16 amino acids. The V gene's germline CDR1 is MNHNS and CDR2 SASEGT. After removal of 5 bases from V and 5 bases from J, the junction contained 7 bases not matched to a gene. CDR3 in amino acids: CASSQGQGARNEKLFF. The CDR3 bases are TGTGCCAGCAGTCAAGGACAGGGGGCGCGGAATGAAAAACTGTTTTTT.

This chain joins TRBV5-1 and TRBJ2-1, with a tentative D call TRBD1 (7 bases). Germline values: CDR1 SGHRS, CDR2 YFSETQ. The CDR3 runs 15 residues. Trimming stripped 7 bases from V and 4 bases from J, with 18 bases between. CDR3 in DNA: TGCGCCAGCCACAGGGGAGGTCTAGAATACAATGAGCAGTTCTTC. Its protein is CASHRGGLEYNEQFF.

This clone has only one observation. This sequence joins TRBV6-5 and TRBJ2-7; D is perhaps TRBD1 (6 bases). Per germline, CDR1 MNHEY and CDR2 SVGAGI. Trimming removed 11 bases at V and 3 bases at J, with 14 bases between. This CDR3 has 12 residues. The CDR3 is CAVQGPDYEQYF. In DNA, the CDR3 is TGTGCCGTTCAGGGGCCCGACTACGAGCAGTACTTC.

Here the CDR3 DNA reads TGTGCCAGCAGCGGCGGCAGGGGGAATCAGCCCCAGCATTTT. Translating gives CASSGGRGNQPQHF. V gene TRBV2 combines with J gene TRBJ1-5, with 7 nucleotides matching TRBD1. The CDR3 runs to 14 residues. Germline assignment: CDR1 SNHLY and CDR2 FYNNEI. V lost 6 bases to trimming and J lost 4 bases; unmatched junction nucleotides: 6.

This chain joins TRBV5-4 and TRBJ1-4, with 12 positions matching TRBD1. The germline gives CDR1 SGHNT, CDR2 YYREEE (reference sequence). V shed 4 bases, J shed 5 bases, and the junction held 3 bases outside the gene matches. There are 15 residues in the CDR3. CDR3 residues: CASSDGTGGNEKLFF. CDR3 in DNA: TGTGCCAGCAGCGATGGGACAGGGGGCAATGAAAAACTGTTTTTT.

The rearrangement joins TRBV23-1 to TRBJ2-7, with 11 bases matching TRBD1. Being an ORF, TRBV23-1 has a function that is uncertain. The CDR3 is 15 amino acids. The J segment lost 2 bases and the V segment lost 5 bases, leaving 5 bases of the junction unmatched. CDR3 in DNA: TGCGCCAGCAGTGAAAGGACAGGGGGCACCTACGAGCAGTACTTC. Protein: CASSERTGGTYEQYF.

The chain links TRBV21-1 to TRBJ2-7; TRBD2, the table's D call, was not compared with the DNA. TRBV21-1 corresponds to a pseudogene. The CDR3 has 15 residues. The CDR3: CASTPGYSGTVEQYF. For the CDR3, the DNA is TGTGCCAGCACCCCGGGTTATAGCGGGACAGTCGAGCAGTACTTC.

The CDR3 nucleotides read TGTGCCAGCCAACGGCGGGGAGCAGGAAACACCATATATTTT. It specifies CASQRRGAGNTIYF. This chain joins TRBV6-5 and TRBJ1-3; D gene uncertain. Germline V gene sequence: CDR1 MNHEY, CDR2 SVGAGI. V lost 8 bases, J lost 4 bases, and 15 bases lay in between. The CDR3 spans 14 residues.

V is TRBV29-1 and J is TRBJ2-7; D might be TRBD2 (6 bases). CDR1 and CDR2 (germline): SQVTM, ANQGSEA. The ends were cut back, 6 bases at V and 3 bases at J, with 18 bases in the middle. This CDR3 region has 14 residues. The DNA of the CDR3 is TGCAGCGTGGGGCGGAAGGGACTGAACTACGAGCAGTACTTC. Translating gives CSVGRKGLNYEQYF.